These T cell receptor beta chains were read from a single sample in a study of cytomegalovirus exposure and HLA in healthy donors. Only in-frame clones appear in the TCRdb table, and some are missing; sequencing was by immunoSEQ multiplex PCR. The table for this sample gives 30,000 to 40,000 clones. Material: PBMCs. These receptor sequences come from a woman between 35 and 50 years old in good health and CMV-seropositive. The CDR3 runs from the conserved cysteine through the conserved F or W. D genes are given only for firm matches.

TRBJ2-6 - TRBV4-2 CASSQEGRRAINSGANVLTF TGTGCCAGCAGCCAAGAGGGCCGGCGGGCCATAAACTCTGGGGCCAACGTCCTGACTTTC
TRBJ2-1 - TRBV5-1 CASSLVSRSYNEQFF TGCGCCAGCAGCTTGGTTTCCCGGTCCTACAATGAGCAGTTCTTC
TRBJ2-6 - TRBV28 CASSFEHSGANVLTF TGTGCCAGCAGTTTTGAGCACTCTGGGGCCAACGTCCTGACTTTC
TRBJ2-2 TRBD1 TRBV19 CASSSGGRGTGELFF TGTGCCAGTAGTTCAGGGGGCAGGGGAACCGGGGAGCTGTTTTTT
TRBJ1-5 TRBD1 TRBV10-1 CASSGDRVNQPQHF TGCGCCAGCAGCGGGGACAGGGTGAATCAGCCCCAGCATTTT
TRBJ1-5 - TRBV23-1 CASSQSRSNQPQHF TGCGCCAGCAGTCAATCTAGAAGCAATCAGCCCCAGCATTTT
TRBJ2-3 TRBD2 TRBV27 CASSLIAGGADTQYF TGTGCCAGCAGTTTAATAGCGGGAGGGGCAGATACGCAGTATTTT
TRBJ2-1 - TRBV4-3 CASSQDFYAYNEQFF TGCGCCAGCAGCCAAGATTTCTACGCCTACAATGAGCAGTTCTTC
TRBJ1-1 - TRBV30 CAWSFTGYPEAFF TGTGCCTGGAGTTTCACCGGGTATCCTGAAGCTTTCTTT
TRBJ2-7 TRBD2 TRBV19 CASSIYASSGGEQYF TGTGCCAGTAGTATCTATGCGTCTAGCGGTGGGGAGCAGTACTTC
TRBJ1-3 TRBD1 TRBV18 CASSGGQGDTIYF TGTGCCAGCTCGGGCGGACAGGGAGACACCATATATTTT
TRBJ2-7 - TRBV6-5 CASSSPLEQYF TGTGCCAGCAGTTCCCCACTAGAGCAGTACTTC
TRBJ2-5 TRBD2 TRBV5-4 CASSLGTSGGETQYF TGTGCCAGCAGCTTGGGGACTAGCGGAGGGGAGACCCAGTACTTC
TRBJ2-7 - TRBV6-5 CASSYSPVYEQYF TGTGCCAGCAGTTACTCACCGGTCTACGAGCAGTACTTC
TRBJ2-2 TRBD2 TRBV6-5 CASSLWGGEGGELFF TGTGCCAGCAGCCTATGGGGAGGGGAAGGCGGGGAGCTGTTTTTT
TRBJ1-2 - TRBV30 CARTANYGYTF TGTGCCCGGACGGCTAACTATGGCTACACCTTC
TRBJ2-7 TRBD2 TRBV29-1 CSVGGLAGAPAYEQYF TGCAGCGTCGGAGGGCTAGCGGGAGCCCCTGCCTACGAGCAGTACTTC
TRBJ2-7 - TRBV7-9 CASSLGQAAYEQYF TGTGCCAGCAGCTTAGGACAGGCTGCCTACGAGCAGTACTTC
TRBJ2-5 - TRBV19 CASSEGFRENQYF TGTGCCAGTAGTGAGGGGTTTCGGGAGAACCAGTACTTC
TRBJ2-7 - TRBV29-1 CSARTAGEQYF TGCAGCGCCCGCACGGCGGGGGAGCAGTACTTC
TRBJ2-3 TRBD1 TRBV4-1 CASSLGQGTDKQYF TGCGCCAGCAGCCTAGGACAGGGTACAGATAAGCAGTATTTT
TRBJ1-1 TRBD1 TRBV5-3 CARSPWTGGAGAFF TGTGCCAGAAGCCCTTGGACAGGGGGCGCGGGAGCTTTCTTT
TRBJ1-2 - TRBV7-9 CASSFAGGYGYTF TGTGCCAGCAGCTTTGCGGGCGGCTATGGCTACACCTTC
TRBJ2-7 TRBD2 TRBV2 CASSDVTRERKYF TGTGCCAGCAGTGATGTGACGCGGGAGAGGAAGTACTTC
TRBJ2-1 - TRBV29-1 CSVRVNNEQFF TGCAGCGTTCGGGTTAACAATGAGCAGTTCTTC
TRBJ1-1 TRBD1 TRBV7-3 CASSLRDRPGTEAFF TGTGCCAGCAGCTTGCGGGACAGGCCGGGCACTGAAGCTTTCTTT
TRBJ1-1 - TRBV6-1 CASSEARGGTEAFF TGTGCCAGCAGTGAAGCTCGGGGAGGCACTGAAGCTTTCTTT
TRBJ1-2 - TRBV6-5 CASTPGGPYGYTF TGTGCCAGCACCCCCGGGGGACCCTATGGCTACACCTTC
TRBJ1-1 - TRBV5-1 CASSLGQPNTEAFF TGCGCCAGCAGCCTAGGACAGCCGAACACTGAAGCTTTCTTT